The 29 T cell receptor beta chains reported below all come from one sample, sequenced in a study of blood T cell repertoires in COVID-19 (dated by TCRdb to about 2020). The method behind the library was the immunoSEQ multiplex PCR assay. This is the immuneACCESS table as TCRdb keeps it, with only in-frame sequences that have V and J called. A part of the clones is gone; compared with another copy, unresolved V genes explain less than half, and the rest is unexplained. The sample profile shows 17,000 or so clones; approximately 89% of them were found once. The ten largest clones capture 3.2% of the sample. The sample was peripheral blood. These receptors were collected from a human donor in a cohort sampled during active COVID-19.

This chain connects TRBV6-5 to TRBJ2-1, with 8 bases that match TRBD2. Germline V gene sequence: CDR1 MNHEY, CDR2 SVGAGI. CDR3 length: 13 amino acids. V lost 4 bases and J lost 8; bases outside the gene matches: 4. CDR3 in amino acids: CASSSGGTDEQFF. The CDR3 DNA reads TGTGCCAGCAGTTCGGGAGGGACTGATGAGCAGTTCTTC.

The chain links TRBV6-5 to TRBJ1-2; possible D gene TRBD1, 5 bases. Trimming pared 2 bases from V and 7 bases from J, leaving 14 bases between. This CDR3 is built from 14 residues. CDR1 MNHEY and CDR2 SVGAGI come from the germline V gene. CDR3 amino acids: CASSYGTGVGGYTF. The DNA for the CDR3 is TGTGCCAGCAGTTACGGGACGGGGGTAGGTGGCTACACCTTC.

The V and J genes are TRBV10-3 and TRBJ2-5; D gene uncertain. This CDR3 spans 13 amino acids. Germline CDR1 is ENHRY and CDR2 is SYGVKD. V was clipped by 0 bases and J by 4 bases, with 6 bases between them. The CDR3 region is CAISESPGETQYF. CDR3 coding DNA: TGTGCCATCAGTGAGTCGCCGGGAGAGACCCAGTACTTC.

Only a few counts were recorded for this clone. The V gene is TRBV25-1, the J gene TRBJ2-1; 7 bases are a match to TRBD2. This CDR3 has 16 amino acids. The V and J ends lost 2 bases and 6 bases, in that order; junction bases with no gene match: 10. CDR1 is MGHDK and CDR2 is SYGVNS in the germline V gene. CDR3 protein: CASSEAGDYPANEQFF. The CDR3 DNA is TGTGCCAGCAGTGAAGCCGGGGACTACCCTGCCAATGAGCAGTTCTTC.

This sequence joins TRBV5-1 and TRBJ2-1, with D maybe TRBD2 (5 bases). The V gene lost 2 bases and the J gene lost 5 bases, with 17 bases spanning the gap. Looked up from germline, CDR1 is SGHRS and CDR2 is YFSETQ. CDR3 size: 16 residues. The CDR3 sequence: CASSFLEGPSHNEQFF. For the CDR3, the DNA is TGCGCCAGCAGCTTCTTAGAGGGCCCGTCCCACAATGAGCAGTTCTTC.

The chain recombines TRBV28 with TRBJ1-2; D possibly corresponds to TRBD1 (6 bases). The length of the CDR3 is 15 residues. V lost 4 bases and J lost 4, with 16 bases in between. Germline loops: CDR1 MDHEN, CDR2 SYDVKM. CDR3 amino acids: CASSSTGIGVYGYTF. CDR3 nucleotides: TGTGCCAGCAGTTCAACAGGGATCGGCGTCTATGGCTACACCTTC.

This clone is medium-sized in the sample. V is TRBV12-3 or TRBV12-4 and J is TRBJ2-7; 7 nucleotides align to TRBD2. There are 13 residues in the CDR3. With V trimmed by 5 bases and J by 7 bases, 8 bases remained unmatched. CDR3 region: CASSTGLGREQYF. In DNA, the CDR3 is TGTGCCAGCAGTACTGGACTAGGGCGAGAGCAGTACTTC.

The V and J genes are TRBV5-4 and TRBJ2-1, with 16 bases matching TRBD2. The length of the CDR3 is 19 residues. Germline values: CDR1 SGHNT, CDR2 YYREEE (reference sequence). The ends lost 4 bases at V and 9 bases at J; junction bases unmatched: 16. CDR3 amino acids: CASSAGTGGTSGRAGEQFF. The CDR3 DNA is TGTGCCAGCAGCGCAGGGACAGGGGGGACTAGCGGGAGGGCGGGTGAGCAGTTCTTC.

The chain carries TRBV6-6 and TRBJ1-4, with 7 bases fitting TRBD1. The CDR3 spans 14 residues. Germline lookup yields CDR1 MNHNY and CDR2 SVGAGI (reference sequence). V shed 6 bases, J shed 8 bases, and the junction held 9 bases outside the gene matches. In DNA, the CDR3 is TGTGCCAGCAGAAGACAGGGATCACTCGAAAAACTGTTTTTT. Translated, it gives CASRRQGSLEKLFF.

The CDR3 sequence is CASSLMGPTSTDTQYF. The CDR3 DNA reads TGTGCCAGCAGCTTGATGGGCCCAACCAGCACAGATACGCAGTATTTT. This chain uses TRBV5-5 with TRBJ2-3; the D is unclear. Trimming removed 1 base at V and 0 bases at J, with 12 bases between. Germline V CDR1 and CDR2: SGHKS, YYEKEE (reference sequence). The CDR3 is 16 residues long.

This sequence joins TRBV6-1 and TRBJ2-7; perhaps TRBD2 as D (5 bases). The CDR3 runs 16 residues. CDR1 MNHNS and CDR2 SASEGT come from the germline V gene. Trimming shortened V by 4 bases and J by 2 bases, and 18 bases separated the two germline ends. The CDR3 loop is CASSGPEVALTYEQYF. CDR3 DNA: TGTGCCAGCAGTGGCCCGGAGGTAGCCCTAACCTACGAGCAGTACTTC.

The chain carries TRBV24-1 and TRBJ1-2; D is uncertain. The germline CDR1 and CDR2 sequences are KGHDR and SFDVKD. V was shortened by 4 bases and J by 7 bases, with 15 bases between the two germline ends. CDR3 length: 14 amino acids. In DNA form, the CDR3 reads TGTGCCACCAGTGACCCCGGTCGGGGTACTGGCTACACCTTC. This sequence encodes CATSDPGRGTGYTF.

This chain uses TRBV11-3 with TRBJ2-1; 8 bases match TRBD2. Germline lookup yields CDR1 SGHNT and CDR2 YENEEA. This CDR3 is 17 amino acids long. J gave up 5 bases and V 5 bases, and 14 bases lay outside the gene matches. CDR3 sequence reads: CASSRGGGGRSDNEQFF. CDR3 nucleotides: TGTGCCAGCAGCCGGGGGGGCGGCGGGAGGAGCGACAATGAGCAGTTCTTC.

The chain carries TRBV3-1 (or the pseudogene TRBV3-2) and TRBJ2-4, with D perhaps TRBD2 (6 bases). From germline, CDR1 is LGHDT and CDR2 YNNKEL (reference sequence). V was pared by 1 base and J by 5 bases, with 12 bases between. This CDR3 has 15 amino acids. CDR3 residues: CASSQGGLKENIQYF. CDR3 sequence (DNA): TGTGCCAGCAGCCAAGGGGGACTCAAGGAAAACATTCAGTACTTC.

The CDR3 bases are TGTGCCAGCAGCGAAACAGGGCCGGGTTGCCATTCCTCTGGAAACACCATATATTTT. This gives the protein CASSETGPGCHSSGNTIYF. J is TRBJ1-3 and V is TRBV21-1; the table's TRBD1 call for D was not verified on the DNA. TRBV21-1 is designated a pseudogene. This CDR3 comprises 19 residues.

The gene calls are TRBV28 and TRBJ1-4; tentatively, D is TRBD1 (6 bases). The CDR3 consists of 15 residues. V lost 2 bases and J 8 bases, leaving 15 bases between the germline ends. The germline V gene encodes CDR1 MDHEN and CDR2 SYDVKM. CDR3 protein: CASSLTGLGLEKLFF. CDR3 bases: TGTGCCAGCAGTTTAACAGGGCTTGGGCTAGAAAAACTGTTTTTT.

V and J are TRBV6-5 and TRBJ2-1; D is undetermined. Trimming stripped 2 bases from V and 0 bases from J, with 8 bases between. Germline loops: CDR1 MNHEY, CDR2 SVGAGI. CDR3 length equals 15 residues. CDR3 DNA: TGTGCCAGCAGTTACGCGGTTAGCTCCTACAATGAGCAGTTCTTC. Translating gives CASSYAVSSYNEQFF.

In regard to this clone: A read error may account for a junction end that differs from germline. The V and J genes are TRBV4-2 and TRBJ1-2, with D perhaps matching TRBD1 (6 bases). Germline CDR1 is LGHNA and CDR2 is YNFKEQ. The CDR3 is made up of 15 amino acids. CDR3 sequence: CASSQGGQGNYGCIF. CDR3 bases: TGTGCCAGCAGCCAAGGGGGCCAGGGGAACTATGGCTGCATCTTC.

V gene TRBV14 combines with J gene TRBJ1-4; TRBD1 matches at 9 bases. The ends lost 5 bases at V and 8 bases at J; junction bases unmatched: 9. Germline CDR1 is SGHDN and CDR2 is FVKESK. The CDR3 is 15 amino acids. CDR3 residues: CASSSPGTGTEKLFF. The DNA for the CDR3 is TGTGCCAGCAGCTCCCCCGGGACAGGGACCGAAAAACTGTTTTTT. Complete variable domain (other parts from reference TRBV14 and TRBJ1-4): EAGVTQFPSHSVIEKGQTVTLRCDPISGHDNLYWYRRVMGKEIKFLLHFVKESKQDESGMPNNRFLAERTGGTYSTLKVQPAELEDSGVYFCASSSPGTGTEKLFFGSGTQLSVL.

CDR3 region: CASSSPRRGEQYF. CDR3 nucleotide sequence: TGTGCCAGCAGTTCACCCCGGAGGGGTGAGCAGTACTTC. The chain has TRBV28 and TRBJ2-7; weak D call: TRBD2 (6 bases). With 4 bases removed from V and 7 bases from J, the gap between germline ends came to 14 bases. CDR1 is MDHEN and CDR2 is SYDVKM in the germline V gene. The CDR3 consists of 13 residues.

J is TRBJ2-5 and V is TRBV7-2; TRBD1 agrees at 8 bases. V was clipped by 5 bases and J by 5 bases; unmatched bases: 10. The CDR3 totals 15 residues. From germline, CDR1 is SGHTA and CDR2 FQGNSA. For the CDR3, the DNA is TGTGCCAGCAGCCCCCGAGGACAGGGCGGGGAGACCCAGTACTTC. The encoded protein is CASSPRGQGGETQYF. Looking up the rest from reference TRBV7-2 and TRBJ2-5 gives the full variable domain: GAGVSQSPSNKVTEKGKDVELRCDPISGHTALYWYRQSLGQGLEFLIYFQGNSAPDKSGLPSDRFSAERTGGSVSTLTIQRTQQEDSAVYLCASSPRGQGGETQYFGPGTRLLVL.

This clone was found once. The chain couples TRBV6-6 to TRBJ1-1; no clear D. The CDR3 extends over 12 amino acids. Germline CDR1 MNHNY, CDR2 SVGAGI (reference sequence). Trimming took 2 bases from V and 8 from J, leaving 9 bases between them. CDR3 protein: CASSYARAEAFF. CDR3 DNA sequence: TGTGCCAGCAGTTACGCGAGGGCGGAAGCTTTCTTT.

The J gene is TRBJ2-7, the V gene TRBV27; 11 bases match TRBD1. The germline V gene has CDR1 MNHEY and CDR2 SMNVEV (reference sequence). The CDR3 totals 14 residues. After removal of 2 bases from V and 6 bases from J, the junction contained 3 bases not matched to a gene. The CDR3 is CASSLRTGGLEQYF. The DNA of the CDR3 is TGTGCCAGCAGTTTACGGACAGGGGGCCTCGAGCAGTACTTC.

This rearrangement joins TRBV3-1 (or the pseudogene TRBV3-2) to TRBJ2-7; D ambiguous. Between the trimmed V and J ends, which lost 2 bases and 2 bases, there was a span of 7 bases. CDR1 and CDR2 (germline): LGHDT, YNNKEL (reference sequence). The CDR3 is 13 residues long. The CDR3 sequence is CASSQNGPYEQYF. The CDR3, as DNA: TGTGCCAGCAGCCAAAACGGTCCCTACGAGCAGTACTTC.

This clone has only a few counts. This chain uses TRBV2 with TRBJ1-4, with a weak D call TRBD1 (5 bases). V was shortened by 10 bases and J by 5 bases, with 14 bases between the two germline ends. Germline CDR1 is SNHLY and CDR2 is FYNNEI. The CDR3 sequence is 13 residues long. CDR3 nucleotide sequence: TGTGCCACCAAGGCAGGGCAAAATGAAAAACTGTTTTTT. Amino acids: CATKAGQNEKLFF.

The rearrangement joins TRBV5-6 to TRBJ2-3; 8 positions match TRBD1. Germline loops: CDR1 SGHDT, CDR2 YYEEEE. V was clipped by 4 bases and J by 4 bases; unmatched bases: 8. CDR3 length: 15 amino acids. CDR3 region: CASSPGQGAADTQYF. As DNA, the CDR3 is TGTGCCAGCAGCCCCGGGCAGGGGGCTGCAGATACGCAGTATTTT.

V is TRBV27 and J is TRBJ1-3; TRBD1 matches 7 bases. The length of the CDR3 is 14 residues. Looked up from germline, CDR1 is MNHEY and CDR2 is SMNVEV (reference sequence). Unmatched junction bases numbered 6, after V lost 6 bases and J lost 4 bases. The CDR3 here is CASSLGTAGNTIYF. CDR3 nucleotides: TGTGCCAGCAGCCTCGGGACAGCAGGAAACACCATATATTTT.

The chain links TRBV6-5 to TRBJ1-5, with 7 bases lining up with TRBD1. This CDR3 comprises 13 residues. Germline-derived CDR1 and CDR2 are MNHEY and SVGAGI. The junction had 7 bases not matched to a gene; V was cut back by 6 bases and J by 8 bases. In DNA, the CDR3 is TGTGCCAGCAGGAGGGACAGAGAAGAGCCCCAGCATTTT. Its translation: CASRRDREEPQHF.

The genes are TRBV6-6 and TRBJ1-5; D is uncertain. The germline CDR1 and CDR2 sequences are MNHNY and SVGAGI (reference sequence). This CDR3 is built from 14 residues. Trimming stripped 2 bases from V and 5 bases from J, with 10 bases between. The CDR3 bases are TGTGCCAGCAGTTACACCGAATTAGATCAGCCCCAGCATTTT. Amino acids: CASSYTELDQPQHF.